The 7 T cell receptor beta chains listed next were all sequenced from one sample in a study of blood T cell repertoires in COVID-19. TCRdb's table, derived via immunoSEQ multiplex PCR, lists solely in-frame clones and lacks some. The sample contains about 80,000 clones, around 80% of which appear only once. Material: peripheral blood. These receptors all stem from a woman aged 70-85 years with acute or convalescent COVID-19.

CDR3 region: CATSDYTVFGNEQFF. CDR3 nucleotides: TGTGCCACCAGTGACTATACGGTGTTTGGCAATGAGCAGTTCTTC. The genes are TRBV24-1 and TRBJ2-1; D unresolved. Trimming removed 4 bases from V and 6 bases from J, with 15 bases in between. Germline CDR1 reads KGHDR; CDR2 reads SFDVKD. The CDR3 covers 15 residues.

The chain has TRBV24-1 and TRBJ2-1; 8 bases line up with TRBD2. Losses at the gene ends were 3 bases for V and 5 bases for J; bases not matched to a gene: 14. Looked up from germline, CDR1 is KGHDR and CDR2 is SFDVKD. This CDR3 comprises 18 residues. The DNA for the CDR3 is TGTGCCACCAGTGATAATGACAGCGGGAGCCCCTTGAACAATGAGCAGTTCTTC. It yields the protein CATSDNDSGSPLNNEQFF.

The chain joins TRBV3-1 (or the pseudogene TRBV3-2) to TRBJ2-5; 11 bases fit TRBD1. J lost 5 bases, V lost 5 bases, and 4 bases had no gene match. This CDR3 is 14 amino acids long. Germline values: CDR1 LGHDT, CDR2 YNNKEL (reference sequence). The CDR3 region is CASSGTGGPETQYF. The CDR3 nucleotides read TGTGCCAGCAGCGGGACAGGGGGACCGGAGACCCAGTACTTC.

V and J are TRBV11-1 and TRBJ1-1, with D uncertain. The CDR3 has 14 amino acids. Trimming removed 3 bases from V and 3 bases from J, with 11 bases in between. Germline V gene sequence: CDR1 SGHAT, CDR2 FQDESV (reference sequence). CDR3 protein: CASSFQTGYTEAFF. CDR3 in DNA: TGTGCCAGCAGCTTCCAGACTGGTTACACTGAAGCTTTCTTT.

This rearrangement joins TRBV5-1 to TRBJ1-2; D may be TRBD1 (5 bases). CDR1 SGHRS and CDR2 YFSETQ come from the germline V gene. The CDR3 extends over 17 amino acids. V was cut by 4 bases and J by 0 bases, with 19 bases left in between. The CDR3 DNA reads TGCGCCAGCAGCACGGGAGGCTCCAGAGGGGCTAACTATGGCTACACCTTC. Protein product: CASSTGGSRGANYGYTF.

The chain couples TRBV2 to TRBJ2-7; no firm D call. The CDR3 sequence is 13 residues long. V was shortened by 5 bases and J by 1 base, with 9 bases between the two germline ends. The germline V gene has CDR1 SNHLY and CDR2 FYNNEI. The CDR3 region has the DNA TGTGCCAGCAGTAGAGAGAATTCCTACGAGCAGTACTTC. This sequence encodes CASSRENSYEQYF.

The V and J genes are TRBV25-1 and TRBJ1-4; D is possibly TRBD1 (6 bases). This CDR3 has 18 residues. Germline CDR1 MGHDK, CDR2 SYGVNS. V dropped 1 base and J dropped 0 bases, with 15 bases sitting between them. The CDR3 sequence is CASSESGQGRATNEKLFF. The CDR3 nucleotides are TGTGCCAGCAGTGAATCCGGTCAGGGGAGAGCAACTAATGAAAAACTGTTTTTT.